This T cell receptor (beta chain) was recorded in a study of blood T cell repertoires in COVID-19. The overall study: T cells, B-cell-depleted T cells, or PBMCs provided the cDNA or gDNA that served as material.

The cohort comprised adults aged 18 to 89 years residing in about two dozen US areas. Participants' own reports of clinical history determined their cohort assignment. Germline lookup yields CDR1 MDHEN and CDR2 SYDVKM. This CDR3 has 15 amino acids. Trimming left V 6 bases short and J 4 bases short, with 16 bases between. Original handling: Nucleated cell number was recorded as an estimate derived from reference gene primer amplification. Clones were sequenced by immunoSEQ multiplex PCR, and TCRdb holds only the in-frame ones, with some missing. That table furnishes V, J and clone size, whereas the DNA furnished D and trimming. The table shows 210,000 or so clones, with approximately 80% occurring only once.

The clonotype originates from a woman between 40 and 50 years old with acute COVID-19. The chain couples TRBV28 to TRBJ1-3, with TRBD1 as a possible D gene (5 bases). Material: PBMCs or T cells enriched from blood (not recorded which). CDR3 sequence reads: CASSPNGALGNTIYF. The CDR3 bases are TGTGCCAGCAGCCCCAATGGGGCTCTGGGAAACACCATATATTTT.